A selection of T cell receptor beta chains follows, all from one sample in a study of blood T cell repertoires in COVID-19. The data were produced by immunoSEQ multiplex PCR, yet TCRdb's version contains in-frame clones alone and is incomplete. The sample records 200,000 to 250,000 clones, 82% being singletons. The sequenced sample was peripheral blood. Source of these receptors: an elderly woman with acute or convalescent COVID-19. The CDR3 runs from the conserved cysteine through the conserved F or W. A D gene is named only where the DNA matches it firmly. Size is omitted from some rows. Given values are once, few, many or a class for expanded clones.

V gene	clone size	J gene	D gene	CDR3 DNA	CDR3 protein
TRBV11-3	-	TRBJ2-2	-	TGTGCCAGCAGCTTCGGGGGTTTGGCCGGGGAGCTGTTTTTT	CASSFGGLAGELFF
TRBV5-1	few	TRBJ2-7	TRBD2	TGCGCCAGCAGCTTGGATCCAGGGACTATGGCCTACGAGCAGTACTTC	CASSLDPGTMAYEQYF
TRBV29-1	-	TRBJ2-3	TRBD2	TGCAGCGCCGGGACTAGCCGGATGGATACGCAGTATTTT	CSAGTSRMDTQYF
TRBV9	-	TRBJ1-4	-	TGTGCCAGCAGCACACGGGCTAGCCCAAGTGAAAAACTGTTTTTT	CASSTRASPSEKLFF
TRBV4-3	-	TRBJ2-1	TRBD2	TGCGCCAGCAGCCAAGAAGGGACTAGCGGATACAATGAGCAGTTCTTC	CASSQEGTSGYNEQFF
TRBV7-9	-	TRBJ2-3	-	TGTGCCAGCAGCCCCCCGCGGGGAGACACAGATACGCAGTATTTT	CASSPPRGDTDTQYF
TRBV30	-	TRBJ2-5	-	TGTGCCTGGAGCCCGGGAGTACAAGAGACCCAGTACTTC	CAWSPGVQETQYF
TRBV2	few	TRBJ1-5	-	TGTGCCAGCAGGGGGCAAGGTCAGCCCCAGCATTTT	CASRGQGQPQHF
TRBV27	-	TRBJ1-1	-	TGTGCCAGCAGTTTGTTTATGAACACTGAAGCTTTCTTT	CASSLFMNTEAFF
TRBV12-3/TRBV12-4	-	TRBJ2-4	-	TGTGCCAGCAGTTCCCGGGACTTTGGAATTCAGTACTTC	CASSSRDFGIQYF
TRBV6-2/TRBV6-3	-	TRBJ2-7	TRBD1	TGTGCCAGCAGTTACACGACAGGGGGTTTTTCCTACGAGCAGTACTTC	CASSYTTGGFSYEQYF
TRBV2	-	TRBJ1-3	-	TGTGCCAGCAGTCCGCAGGGCTCTGGAAACACCATATATTTT	CASSPQGSGNTIYF
TRBV27	-	TRBJ1-2	TRBD1	TGTGCCAGCAGTTTATCTCTCGCCAGGGGGCGCCTCAATGGCTACACCTTC	CASSLSLARGRLNGYTF
TRBV2	-	TRBJ1-2	-	TGTGCCAGCAGTGAAGAGGCAGGCTATGGCTACACCTTC	CASSEEAGYGYTF
TRBV7-8	-	TRBJ1-1	TRBD1	TGTGCCAGCAGCCCCAGGGGGCTAGGGGCTGAAGCTTTCTTT	CASSPRGLGAEAFF
TRBV7-9	-	TRBJ1-1	TRBD1	TGTGCCAGCAGCCAGGGGGCTATGAACACTGAAGCTTTCTTT	CASSQGAMNTEAFF
TRBV10-3	-	TRBJ1-6	TRBD1	TGTGCCATTAGCTATGGACAGGTTAATTCACCCCTCCACTTT	CAISYGQVNSPLHF
TRBV9	-	TRBJ1-1	-	TGTGCCAGCAGCGGAGTACAGGGTGGAACTGAAGCTTTCTTT	CASSGVQGGTEAFF
TRBV28	few	TRBJ1-2	-	TGTGCCAGCACCAACGGGGGATTCCTCTATGGCTACACCTTC	CASTNGGFLYGYTF
TRBV11-3	-	TRBJ1-1	-	TGTGCCAGCAGTCAGGACAGTGTGAACACTGAAGCTTTCTTT	CASSQDSVNTEAFF
TRBV19	-	TRBJ2-2	-	TGTGCCAGTAGCCATACCGGGGAGCTGTTTTTT	CASSHTGELFF
TRBV19	few	TRBJ1-5	-	TGTGCCAGTAGTCCAAACAGAAGAGATCAGCCCCAGCATTTT	CASSPNRRDQPQHF
TRBV5-4	once	TRBJ1-1	-	TGTGCCAGCAGCCGCCCGGGGAGGACGAACACTGAAGCTTTCTTT	CASSRPGRTNTEAFF
TRBV7-9	-	TRBJ1-4	TRBD1	TGTGCCAGCAGCTTGGGACAGGGTAATGAAAAACTGTTTTTT	CASSLGQGNEKLFF
TRBV12-3/TRBV12-4	-	TRBJ1-6	-	TGTGCCAGCAGTTTAGCGGAGCGGTCACCCCTCCACTTT	CASSLAERSPLHF
TRBV3-1/TRBV3-2	-	TRBJ1-3	-	TGTGCCAGCAGCTCTCAGGTCAGCGGAAACACCATATATTTT	CASSSQVSGNTIYF
TRBV10-3	-	TRBJ1-6	-	TGTGCCATCAGTATACAGGAAATTAATTCACCCCTCCACTTT	CAISIQEINSPLHF
TRBV27	-	TRBJ1-1	-	TGTGCCAGCAGTTTATCGACAATACTGAACACTGAAGCTTTCTTT	CASSLSTILNTEAFF
TRBV5-6	-	TRBJ2-1	-	TGTGCCAGCAGCTTGGGACTCCTAAACAATGAGCAGTTCTTC	CASSLGLLNNEQFF
TRBV7-3	-	TRBJ2-1	-	TGTGCCAGCAGCTTATGGCCCCCCGACAGCCGGAGCTCCTACAATGAGCAGTTCTTC	CASSLWPPDSRSSYNEQFF
TRBV27	-	TRBJ2-3	TRBD1	TGTGCCAGCAGTTTCCTTGGGACAGTCCCTGACGATACGCAGTATTTT	CASSFLGTVPDDTQYF
TRBV2	once	TRBJ2-1	-	TGTGCCAGCAGTGAAGTGATGAGTGAGCAGTTCTTC	CASSEVMSEQFF
TRBV19	-	TRBJ1-4	-	TGTGCCAGTAGTATGGGGGGAGATGGTGAAAAACTGTTTTTT	CASSMGGDGEKLFF
TRBV7-3	-	TRBJ1-1	-	TGTGCCAGCAGCTCAATGGCAGGGTCGAACACTGAAGCTTTCTTT	CASSSMAGSNTEAFF
TRBV27	-	TRBJ1-1	-	TGTGCCAGCAAGGGATTCCCGACGGGGGCTGAAGCTTTCTTT	CASKGFPTGAEAFF
TRBV27	-	TRBJ2-4	-	TGTGCCAGCAGTTTGGTGGGCGGTTTCGGACTAGCCAAAAACATTCAGTACTTC	CASSLVGGFGLAKNIQYF
TRBV9	-	TRBJ1-3	-	TGTGCCAGCAGCGTAGGAGAAACCGGAAACACCATATATTTT	CASSVGETGNTIYF
TRBV4-2	-	TRBJ1-5	-	TGTGCCAGCAGCCAAGGTTTAGAGGGCTTAGGCAATCAGCCCCAGCATTTT	CASSQGLEGLGNQPQHF
TRBV3-1/TRBV3-2	-	TRBJ1-2	TRBD1	TGTGCCAGCAGCCCCGGGACAGGGGTCTATGGCTACACCTTC	CASSPGTGVYGYTF
TRBV29-1	-	TRBJ2-1	-	TGCAGCGTTGATGCGGCCCAAGGCTACAATGAGCAGTTCTTC	CSVDAAQGYNEQFF
TRBV20-1	-	TRBJ2-1	-	TGCAGTGCTAGTCGCAGGGCCGGCAATGAGCAGTTCTTC	CSASRRAGNEQFF
TRBV4-2	-	TRBJ1-2	TRBD1	TGTGCCAGCAGCCAAGATTTGCAGGGGGACTATGGCTACACCTTC	CASSQDLQGDYGYTF
TRBV12-3/TRBV12-4	once	TRBJ2-1	TRBD1	TGTGCCAGCAGGAGAGGGGACAGGGGTAATTTCTTC	CASRRGDRGNFF
TRBV28	-	TRBJ1-1	TRBD1	TGTGCCAGCAGTCTTGGACAGGTAAAGGGAAAAGCTTTCTTT	CASSLGQVKGKAFF
TRBV19	-	TRBJ2-2	TRBD1	TGTGCCAGTACGGACAGGCCCACGTACACCGGGGAGCTGTTTTTT	CASTDRPTYTGELFF